This is a list of T cell receptor beta chains from one sample in a study of Ad26.COV2.S vaccination and SARS-CoV-2 variants. The assay was immunoSEQ multiplex PCR, and TCRdb's table has in-frame clones only and misses some. This table holds about 400,000 clones, 88% found once. This material consisted of peripheral blood, taken in a trial of Ad26.COV2.S vaccine versus placebo. The receptors derive from a person aged 18 to 59 who received the Ad26.COV2.S COVID-19 vaccine or a placebo. CDR3s leave out the opening cysteine and the closing phenylalanine or tryptophan. The D gene is left open where the match is weak.

v_gene,j_gene,d_gene,CDR3aa
TRBV28,TRBJ2-7,.,ASSLGGGPKEQY
TRBV7-3,TRBJ2-2,.,ASSLQTATGELF
TRBV6-2/TRBV6-3,TRBJ1-5,TRBD1,ASSIRGLNQPQH
TRBV11-2,TRBJ1-4,.,ASSLGGATNEKLF
TRBV3-1/TRBV3-2,TRBJ1-4,.,ASSQARYGEKLF
TRBV7-9,TRBJ2-7,TRBD1,ASSSSTGGSSYEQY
TRBV11-2,TRBJ2-1,TRBD2,ASSLEAGVLNEQF
TRBV6-2/TRBV6-3,TRBJ2-1,TRBD2,ASSYLTSGGVSYNEQF
TRBV19,TRBJ1-2,.,ASKQAGYGYT
TRBV5-1,TRBJ2-2,TRBD1,ASSFENSGGEGTGELF
TRBV4-1,TRBJ2-7,.,ASSQVSGVDEQY
TRBV9,TRBJ2-1,TRBD2,ASSVVASGARRDEQF
TRBV11-1,TRBJ2-7,TRBD1,ASSAGTGPYEQY
TRBV19,TRBJ2-3,.,ASSSNTITDTQY
TRBV5-1,TRBJ2-7,.,ASRIDNYEQY
TRBV4-3,TRBJ2-1,.,ASSQMVRENNEQF
TRBV5-6,TRBJ1-6,.,ASSPGAGPKDFSPLH
TRBV18,TRBJ2-7,.,ASSSQGYEQY
TRBV3-1/TRBV3-2,TRBJ1-2,.,ASSYLGRRSYGYT
TRBV12-3/TRBV12-4,TRBJ2-1,.,ASSLNNEQF
TRBV28,TRBJ1-1,.,ASSPRAGGKPRETEAF
TRBV2,TRBJ2-5,TRBD1,ASTNDRDQETQY
TRBV19,TRBJ1-1,.,ASTIRGRDPEAF
TRBV4-3,TRBJ1-2,.,ASSQVGANYGYT
TRBV6-5,TRBJ2-7,.,ASSYFPSGQQY
TRBV30,TRBJ2-3,.,AWSVASRTDTQY
TRBV7-3,TRBJ1-1,.,ASSLNPDTEAF
TRBV10-1,TRBJ2-7,TRBD1,ASSGWTGGIYEQY
TRBV4-1,TRBJ1-1,.,ASSQGRPISGNTEAF
TRBV7-3,TRBJ1-2,.,ASSSAEFRLYGYT
TRBV5-4,TRBJ2-3,.,ASSLVPQDTQY
TRBV25-1,TRBJ2-2,.,ASRTTGNTGELF
TRBV5-1,TRBJ1-1,.,ASSTGPYNTEAF
TRBV6-5,TRBJ1-2,.,ASSRPIHYGYT
TRBV28,TRBJ1-4,TRBD1,ASSRDRNEKLF
TRBV7-3,TRBJ2-1,.,ASSLSPAAKGWDEQF
TRBV6-4,TRBJ2-1,TRBD1,ASNGTVNEQF
TRBV6-2/TRBV6-3,TRBJ2-2,.,ASSHFTGELF
TRBV30,TRBJ2-7,TRBD2,AWSEYPPGGDPPWEQY
TRBV30,TRBJ1-1,.,AWSVWGGTEAF
TRBV11-2,TRBJ2-5,TRBD2,ASSPSGGAETQY
TRBV6-5,TRBJ1-4,.,ASSLEATTNEKLF
TRBV19,TRBJ2-4,TRBD1,ASSASHWDRGILAKNIQY
TRBV4-1,TRBJ2-7,.,ASSQLEGGWGQDEQY
TRBV7-8,TRBJ1-1,.,ASSQGGAGNTEAF
TRBV6-5,TRBJ2-2,.,ASGRGAITGELF
TRBV5-1,TRBJ1-1,.,ASSYQGGEAF
TRBV5-4,TRBJ2-3,.,ASSSRRADTQY
TRBV7-9,TRBJ1-2,.,ASSSSEGYGYT